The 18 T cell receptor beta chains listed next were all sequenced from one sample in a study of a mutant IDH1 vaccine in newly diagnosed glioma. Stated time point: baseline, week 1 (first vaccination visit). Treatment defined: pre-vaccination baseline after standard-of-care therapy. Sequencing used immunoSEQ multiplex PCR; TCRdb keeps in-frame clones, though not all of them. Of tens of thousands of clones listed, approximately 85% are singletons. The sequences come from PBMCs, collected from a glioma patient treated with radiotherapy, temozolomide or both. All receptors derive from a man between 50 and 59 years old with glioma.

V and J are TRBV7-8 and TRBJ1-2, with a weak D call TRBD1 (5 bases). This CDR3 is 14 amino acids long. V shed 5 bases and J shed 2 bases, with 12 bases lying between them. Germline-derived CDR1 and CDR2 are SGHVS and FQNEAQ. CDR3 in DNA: TGTGCCAGCAGCAGGGGCACAACAAACTATGGCTACACCTTC. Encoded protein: CASSRGTTNYGYTF.

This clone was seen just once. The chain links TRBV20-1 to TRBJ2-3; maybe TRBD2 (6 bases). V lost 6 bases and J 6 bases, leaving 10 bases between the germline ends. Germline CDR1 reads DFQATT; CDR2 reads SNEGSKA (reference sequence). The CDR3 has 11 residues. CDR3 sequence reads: CSALGRDTQYF. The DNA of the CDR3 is TGCAGTGCCCTAGGGAGGGATACGCAGTATTTT.

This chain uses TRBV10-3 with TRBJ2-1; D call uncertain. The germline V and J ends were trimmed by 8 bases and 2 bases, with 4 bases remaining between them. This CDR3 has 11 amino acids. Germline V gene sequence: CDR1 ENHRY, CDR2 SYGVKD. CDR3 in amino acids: CAILAYNEQFF. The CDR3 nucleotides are TGTGCCATCCTAGCCTACAATGAGCAGTTCTTC.

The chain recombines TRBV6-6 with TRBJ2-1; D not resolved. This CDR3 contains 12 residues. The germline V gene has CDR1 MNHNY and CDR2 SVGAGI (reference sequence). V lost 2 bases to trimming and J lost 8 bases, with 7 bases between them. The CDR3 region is CASSYRADEQFF. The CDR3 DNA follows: TGTGCCAGCAGTTACCGAGCTGATGAGCAGTTCTTC.

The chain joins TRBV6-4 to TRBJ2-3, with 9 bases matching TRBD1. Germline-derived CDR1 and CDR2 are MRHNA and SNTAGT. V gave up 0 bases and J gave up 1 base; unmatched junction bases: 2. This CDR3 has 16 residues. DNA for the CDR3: TGTGCCAGCAGTGACTCATGGACAGGGGGCACAGATACGCAGTATTTT. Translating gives CASSDSWTGGTDTQYF.

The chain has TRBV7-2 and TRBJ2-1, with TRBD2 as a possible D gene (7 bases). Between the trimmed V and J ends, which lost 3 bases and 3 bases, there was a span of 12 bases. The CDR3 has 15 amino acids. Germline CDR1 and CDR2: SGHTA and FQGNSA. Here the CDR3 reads CASSFERGGYNEQFF. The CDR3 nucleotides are TGTGCCAGCAGCTTCGAGAGGGGGGGCTACAATGAGCAGTTCTTC. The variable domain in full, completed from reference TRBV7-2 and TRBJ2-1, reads GAGVSQSPSNKVTEKGKDVELRCDPISGHTALYWYRQSLGQGLEFLIYFQGNSAPDKSGLPSDRFSAERTGGSVSTLTIQRTQQEDSAVYLCASSFERGGYNEQFFGPGTRLTVL.

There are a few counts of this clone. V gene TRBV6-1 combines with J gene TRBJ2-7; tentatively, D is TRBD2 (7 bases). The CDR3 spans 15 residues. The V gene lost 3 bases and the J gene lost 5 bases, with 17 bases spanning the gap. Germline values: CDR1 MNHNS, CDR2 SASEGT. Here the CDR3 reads CASSDGRGGFDEQYF. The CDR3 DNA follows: TGTGCCAGCAGTGATGGGAGGGGGGGGTTCGACGAGCAGTACTTC.

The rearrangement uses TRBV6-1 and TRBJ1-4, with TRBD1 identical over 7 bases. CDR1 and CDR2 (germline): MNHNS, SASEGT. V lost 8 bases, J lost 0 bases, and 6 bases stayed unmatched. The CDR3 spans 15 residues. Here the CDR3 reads CASERQGATNEKLFF. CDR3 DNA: TGTGCCAGCGAGAGACAGGGTGCAACTAATGAAAAACTGTTTTTT.

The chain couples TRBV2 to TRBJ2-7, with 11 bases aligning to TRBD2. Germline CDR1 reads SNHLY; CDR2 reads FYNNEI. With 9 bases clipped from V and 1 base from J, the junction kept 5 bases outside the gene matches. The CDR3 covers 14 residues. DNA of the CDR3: TGTGCCAGTCTTAGCGGGGGGGGTTCCTACGAGCAGTACTTC. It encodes CASLSGGGSYEQYF.

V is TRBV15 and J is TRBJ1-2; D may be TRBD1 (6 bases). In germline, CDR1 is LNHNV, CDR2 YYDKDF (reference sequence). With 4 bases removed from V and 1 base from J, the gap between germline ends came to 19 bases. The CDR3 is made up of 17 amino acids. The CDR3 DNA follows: TGTGCCACCAGCAACTACCTCGGGGGGGCCGTTAACTATGGCTACACCTTC. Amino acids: CATSNYLGGAVNYGYTF.

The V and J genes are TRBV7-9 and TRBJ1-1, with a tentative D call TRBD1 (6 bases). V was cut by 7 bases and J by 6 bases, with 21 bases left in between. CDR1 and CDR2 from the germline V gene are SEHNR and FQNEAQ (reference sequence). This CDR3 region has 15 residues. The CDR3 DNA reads TGTGCCAGCAACCCCGGGGTAGGGGGGAAGGCTGAAGCTTTCTTT. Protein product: CASNPGVGGKAEAFF.

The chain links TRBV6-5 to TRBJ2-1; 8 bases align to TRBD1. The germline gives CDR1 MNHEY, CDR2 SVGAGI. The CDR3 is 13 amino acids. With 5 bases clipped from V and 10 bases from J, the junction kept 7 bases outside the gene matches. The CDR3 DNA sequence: TGTGCCAGCAGTGCAGGGGGCCTATGGGAGCAGTTCTTC. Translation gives CASSAGGLWEQFF.

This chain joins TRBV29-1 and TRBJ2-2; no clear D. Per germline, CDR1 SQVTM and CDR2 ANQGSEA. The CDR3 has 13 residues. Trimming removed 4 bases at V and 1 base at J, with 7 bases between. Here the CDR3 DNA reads TGCAGCGTTGTACCCCGGAACACCGGGGAGCTGTTTTTT. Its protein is CSVVPRNTGELFF.

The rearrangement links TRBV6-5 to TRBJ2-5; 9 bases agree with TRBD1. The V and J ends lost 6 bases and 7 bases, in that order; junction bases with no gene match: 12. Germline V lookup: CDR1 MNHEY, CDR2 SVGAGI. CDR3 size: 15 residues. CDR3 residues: CASRAGTGRGGTQYF. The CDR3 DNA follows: TGTGCCAGCAGGGCCGGGACAGGGAGGGGAGGGACCCAGTACTTC.

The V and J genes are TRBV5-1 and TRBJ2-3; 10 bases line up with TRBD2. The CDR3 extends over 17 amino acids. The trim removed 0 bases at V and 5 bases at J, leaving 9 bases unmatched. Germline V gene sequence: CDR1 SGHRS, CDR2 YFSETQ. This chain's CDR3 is CASSLASAGGDGDTQYF. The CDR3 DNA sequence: TGCGCCAGCAGCTTGGCCTCAGCGGGGGGGGACGGAGATACGCAGTATTTT.

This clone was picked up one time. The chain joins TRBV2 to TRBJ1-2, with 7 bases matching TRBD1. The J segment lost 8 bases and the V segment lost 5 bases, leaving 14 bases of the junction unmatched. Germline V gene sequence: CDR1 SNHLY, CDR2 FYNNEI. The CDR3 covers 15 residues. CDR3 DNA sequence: TGTGCCAGCAGTCAGGACACAGGGGTGTATGGGGGCTACACCTTC. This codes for CASSQDTGVYGGYTF.

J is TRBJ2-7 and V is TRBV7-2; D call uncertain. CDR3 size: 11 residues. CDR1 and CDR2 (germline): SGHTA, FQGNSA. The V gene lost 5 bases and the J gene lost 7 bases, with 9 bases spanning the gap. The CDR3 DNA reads TGTGCCAGCAGCCCCCGTTGGGAGCAGTACTTC. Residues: CASSPRWEQYF. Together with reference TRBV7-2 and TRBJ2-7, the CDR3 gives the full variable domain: GAGVSQSPSNKVTEKGKDVELRCDPISGHTALYWYRQSLGQGLEFLIYFQGNSAPDKSGLPSDRFSAERTGGSVSTLTIQRTQQEDSAVYLCASSPRWEQYFGPGTRLTVT.

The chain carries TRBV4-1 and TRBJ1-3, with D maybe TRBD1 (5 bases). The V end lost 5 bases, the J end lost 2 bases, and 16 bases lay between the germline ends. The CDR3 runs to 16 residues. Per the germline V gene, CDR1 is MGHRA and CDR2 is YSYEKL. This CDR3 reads CASSFQLRGAGNTIYF. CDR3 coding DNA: TGCGCCAGCAGCTTTCAACTCCGGGGGGCTGGAAACACCATATATTTT.